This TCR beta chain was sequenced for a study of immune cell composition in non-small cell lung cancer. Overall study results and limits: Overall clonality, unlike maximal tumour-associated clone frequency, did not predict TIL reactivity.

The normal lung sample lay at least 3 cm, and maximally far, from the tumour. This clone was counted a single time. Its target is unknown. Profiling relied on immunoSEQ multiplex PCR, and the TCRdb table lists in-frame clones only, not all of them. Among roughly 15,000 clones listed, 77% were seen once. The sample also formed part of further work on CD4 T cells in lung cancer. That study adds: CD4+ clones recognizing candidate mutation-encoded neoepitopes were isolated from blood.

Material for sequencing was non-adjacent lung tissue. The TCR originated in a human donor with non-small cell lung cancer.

CDR3 in amino acids: CASSHISGDDEQFF. The CDR3 bases are TGTGCCAGCAGCCACATTAGCGGGGACGATGAGCAGTTCTTC. The chain employs TRBV7-8 and TRBJ2-1; TRBD2 matches 8 bases. The J segment lost 8 bases and the V segment lost 5 bases, leaving 8 bases of the junction unmatched. Germline assignment: CDR1 SGHVS and CDR2 FQNEAQ. CDR3 length: 14 amino acids.